Presented here are 20 T cell receptor beta chains from one specimen sequenced in a study of early T cells in non-severe SARS-CoV-2 infection (dated by TCRdb to about 2021). Library construction relied on 5' RACE. Instrument used: NextSeq 500. The raw public reads went through TCRdb reprocessing: fastp at Q25, MiXCR clone calling, in-frame beta chains kept. For every CDR3 protein sequence, its rows merge into one entry that carries the most common genes and DNA. The sample includes tens of thousands of distinct CDR3 sequences, with roughly an eighth observed a single time. In total, the top ten clones hold roughly 4.3% of the sample. Sequencing was performed on whole blood. The receptors here all came from an adult who was a healthcare worker with PCR-confirmed SARS-CoV-2 infection or an uninfected control (not recorded which).

Ten or more counts support this clonotype. The rearrangement joins TRBV6-1 to TRBJ1-6; 8 bases match TRBD1. In germline, CDR1 is MNHNS, CDR2 SASEGT. The CDR3 sequence is 17 residues long. V lost 10 bases, J lost 7 bases, and 18 bases stayed unmatched. The chain's CDR3 is CAIGGQGPIRGNSPLHF. The CDR3 nucleotides are TGTGCCATCGGCGGACAGGGACCCATCCGAGGGAATTCACCCCTCCACTTT.

In its sample, this clonotype was seen many times. The chain uses TRBV30 and TRBJ1-5; D not resolved. V lost 1 base and J 9 bases, leaving 7 bases between the germline ends. Per germline, CDR1 GTSNPN and CDR2 SVGIG (reference sequence). The CDR3 covers 11 residues. Written as DNA, the CDR3 is TGTGCCTGGAGTGCCTCAGGGCCCCAGCATTTT. It is translated as CAWSASGPQHF.

This clonotype was detected ten times or more. Here the CDR3 DNA reads TGCAGCGTTGTCAGAGGGGTTAACACTGAAGCTTTCTTT. Its protein is CSVVRGVNTEAFF. The rearrangement links TRBV29-1 to TRBJ1-1; D may be TRBD1 (5 bases). The V gene's germline CDR1 is SQVTM and CDR2 ANQGSEA. Trimming pared 4 bases from V and 2 bases from J, leaving 11 bases between. This CDR3 has 13 residues.

The chain joins TRBV28 to TRBJ2-3, with 8 bases that match TRBD2. Trimming removed 5 bases from V and 2 bases from J; junction bases left unmatched: 9. The CDR3 loop spans 16 amino acids. The germline V gene encodes CDR1 MDHEN and CDR2 SYDVKM. The CDR3 DNA sequence: TGTGCCAGCAGTCCGACGGGACTAGTGGACACAGATACGCAGTATTTT. The encoded protein is CASSPTGLVDTDTQYF.

The chain carries TRBV19 and TRBJ2-5; D possibly corresponds to TRBD1 (7 bases). V was shortened by 4 bases and J by 3 bases, with 18 bases between the two germline ends. This CDR3 has 16 amino acids. In germline, CDR1 is LNHDA, CDR2 SQIVND (reference sequence). The CDR3 DNA reads as TGTGCCAGTAGTAAAGGACAGGCCCGGGGGAAAGAGACCCAGTACTTC. This codes for CASSKGQARGKETQYF.

This clonotype was picked up a small number of times. This sequence joins TRBV15 and TRBJ1-5; D is unresolved. There are 14 residues in the CDR3. V lost 8 bases to trimming and J lost 0 bases, with 11 bases between them. Germline CDR1 reads LNHNV; CDR2 reads YYDKDF (reference sequence). The CDR3 region is CATGLHFSNQPQHF. CDR3 coding DNA: TGTGCCACCGGGCTGCATTTTAGCAATCAGCCCCAGCATTTT. Variable domain in full (rest from reference TRBV15 and TRBJ1-5): DAMVIQNPRYQVTQFGKPVTLSCSQTLNHNVMYWYQQKSSQAPKLLFHYYDKDFNNEADTPDNFQSRRPNTSFCFLDIRSPGLGDTAMYLCATGLHFSNQPQHFGDGTRLSIL.

This clonotype turned up a few times. The chain combines TRBV9 with TRBJ2-2; the D gene is possibly TRBD1 (5 bases). The germline V gene encodes CDR1 SGDLS and CDR2 YYNGEE. This CDR3 comprises 18 residues. V shed 3 bases and J shed 3 bases, with 21 bases lying between them. The CDR3 loop is CASSAPNRGAAYTGELFF. CDR3 DNA sequence: TGTGCCAGCAGCGCCCCTAATAGGGGCGCAGCATACACCGGGGAGCTGTTTTTT.

This clonotype was counted only a few times. V usage is TRBV6-5 and J usage is TRBJ2-2; possibly TRBD2 for D (6 bases). Germline CDR1 reads MNHEY; CDR2 reads SVGAGI. The V end was cut by 6 bases, the J end by 6 bases, with 17 bases between. CDR3 length equals 15 residues. DNA of the CDR3: TGTGCCAGCAGGGGGACTTATATTAGAGCCGGGGAGCTGTTTTTT. It is translated as CASRGTYIRAGELFF.

This clonotype came up many times. The chain is built from TRBV12-3 or TRBV12-4 and TRBJ1-3; unclear D gene. V dropped 6 bases and J dropped 0 bases, with 12 bases sitting between them. The CDR3 spans 15 residues. The CDR3 nucleotides read TGTGCCAGCAGACCCGGACTCTTCTCTGGAAACACCATATATTTT. Residues: CASRPGLFSGNTIYF.

The sample holds many counts of this clonotype. The CDR3 DNA is TGTGCCAGCAGTTACTCGAAGACAGGGTTAGACTGGAGTTCCTACGAGCAGTACTTC. Encoded protein: CASSYSKTGLDWSSYEQYF. The V call is TRBV6-2 or TRBV6-3, the J call TRBJ2-7; 7 bases line up with TRBD1. With 0 bases clipped from V and 1 base from J, the junction kept 15 bases outside the gene matches. This CDR3 region has 19 residues. CDR1 is MNHEY, CDR2 SVGEGT, per germline.

In its sample, this clonotype was seen a few times. The chain couples TRBV7-9 to TRBJ2-7, with 9 nucleotides matching TRBD1. Germline V gene data show CDR1 as SEHNR and CDR2 as FQNEAQ (reference sequence). J gave up 5 bases and V 4 bases, and 12 bases lay outside the gene matches. CDR3 length: 16 residues. The CDR3 loop reads CASSSSRGTGSHEQYF. The DNA of the CDR3 is TGTGCCAGCAGCTCCTCACGGGGGACAGGGTCCCACGAGCAGTACTTC.

This clonotype was found many times. The gene calls are TRBV29-1 and TRBJ1-5; D call uncertain. Germline V CDR1 and CDR2: SQVTM, ANQGSEA. The CDR3 totals 13 residues. The V end was cut by 4 bases, the J end by 0 bases, with 7 bases between. The CDR3 region has the DNA TGCAGCGTTGCCGGGAATAGCAATCAGCCCCAGCATTTT. Translation gives CSVAGNSNQPQHF.

This rearrangement joins TRBV6-2 or TRBV6-3 to TRBJ1-5; D remains ambiguous. In germline, CDR1 is MNHEY, CDR2 SVGEGT. This CDR3 region has 13 residues. V lost 1 base and J 5 bases, leaving 6 bases between the germline ends. CDR3 sequence (DNA): TGTGCCAGCAGTTACTATCAGCATCAGCCCCAGCATTTT. The encoded protein is CASSYYQHQPQHF.

This chain connects TRBV20-1 to TRBJ1-5; D gene unclear. Germline V gene data show CDR1 as DFQATT and CDR2 as SNEGSKA (reference sequence). CDR3 length equals 13 residues. The V end lost 1 base, the J end lost 5 bases, and 9 bases lay between the germline ends. CDR3 sequence (DNA): TGCAGTGCTAGAGGCGAGAGTGATCAGCCCCAGCATTTT. Protein product: CSARGESDQPQHF.

This clonotype came up a few times. The J gene is TRBJ2-1, the V gene TRBV6-5; 10 positions agree with TRBD2. Per the germline V gene, CDR1 is MNHEY and CDR2 is SVGAGI. V lost 2 bases to trimming and J lost 5 bases; unmatched junction nucleotides: 3. This CDR3 is 15 amino acids long. The CDR3 protein is CASSYSGGVNNEQFF. In DNA form, the CDR3 reads TGTGCCAGCAGTTACAGCGGGGGGGTAAACAATGAGCAGTTCTTC.

This clonotype was counted between two and nine times. The chain combines TRBV5-5 with TRBJ2-1; 8 bases fit TRBD2. V gave up 3 bases and J gave up 6 bases; unmatched junction bases: 5. The CDR3 length is 14 residues. CDR1 is SGHKS, CDR2 YYEKEE, per germline (reference sequence). CDR3 protein: CASSWSSGSNEQFF. Here the CDR3 DNA reads TGTGCCAGCAGCTGGTCGAGCGGGAGCAATGAGCAGTTCTTC.

This chain uses TRBV29-1 with TRBJ2-7; 8 bases agree with TRBD2. This CDR3 is 9 amino acids long. Germline assignment: CDR1 SQVTM and CDR2 ANQGSEA. The CDR3 DNA is TGCCTCCTAGCGGGTGAGCAGTACTTC. Protein sequence: CLLAGEQYF.

This chain connects TRBV12-3 or TRBV12-4 to TRBJ1-6; D is uncertain. This CDR3 region has 14 residues. V lost 3 bases to trimming and J lost 7 bases, with 10 bases between them. For the CDR3, the DNA is TGTGCCAGCAGTTTCGTCAGGACCAATTCACCCCTCCACTTT. Translating gives CASSFVRTNSPLHF.

This clonotype was recorded a few times. V usage is TRBV6-1 and J usage is TRBJ1-1; 10 nucleotides agree with TRBD1. The V segment lost 8 bases and the J segment 3 bases; nucleotides outside the gene matches: 9. Germline values: CDR1 MNHNS, CDR2 SASEGT. This CDR3 region has 15 residues. The chain's CDR3 is CASGETGTGDTEAFF. The CDR3 region has the DNA TGTGCCAGCGGAGAAACCGGGACAGGGGACACTGAAGCTTTCTTT.

This clonotype was counted a few times. The J gene is TRBJ1-1, the V gene TRBV6-5; no reliable D call. Trimming shortened V by 5 bases and J by 4 bases, and 14 bases separated the two germline ends. Germline V gene sequence: CDR1 MNHEY, CDR2 SVGAGI. The CDR3 spans 14 residues. The CDR3 bases are TGTGCCAGCAGTCCTGACTGGCCGGGCACTGAAGCTTTCTTT. Translating gives CASSPDWPGTEAFF.